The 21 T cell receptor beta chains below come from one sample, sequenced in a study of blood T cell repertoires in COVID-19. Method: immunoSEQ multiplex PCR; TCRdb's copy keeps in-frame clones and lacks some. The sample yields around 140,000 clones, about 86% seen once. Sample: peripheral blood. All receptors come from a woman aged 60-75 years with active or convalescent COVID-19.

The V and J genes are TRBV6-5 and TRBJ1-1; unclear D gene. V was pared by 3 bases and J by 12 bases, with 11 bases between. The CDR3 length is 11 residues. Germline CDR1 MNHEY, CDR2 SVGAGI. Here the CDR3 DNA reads TGTGCCAGCAGTTATAAGCTACAGACTTTCTTT. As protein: CASSYKLQTFF.

CDR3 DNA sequence: TGTGCCAGCAGTGACCGACAGGGCGGTAGCATTCAGTACTTC. Its protein product is CASSDRQGGSIQYF. V usage is TRBV6-1 and J usage is TRBJ2-4, with TRBD1 matching 7 bases. This CDR3 has 14 amino acids. Germline V gene data show CDR1 as MNHNS and CDR2 as SASEGT. V trimming: 3 bases; J trimming: 9 bases; junction bases outside the gene matches: 8.

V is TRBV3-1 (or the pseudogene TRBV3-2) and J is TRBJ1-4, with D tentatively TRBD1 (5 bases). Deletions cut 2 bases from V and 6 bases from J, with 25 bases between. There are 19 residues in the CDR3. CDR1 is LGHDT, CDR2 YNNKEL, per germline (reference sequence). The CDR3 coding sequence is TGTGCCAGCAGCCAAAAGGTTAGGACATTGTCGGGCCGGGATGAAAAACTGTTTTTT. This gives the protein CASSQKVRTLSGRDEKLFF.

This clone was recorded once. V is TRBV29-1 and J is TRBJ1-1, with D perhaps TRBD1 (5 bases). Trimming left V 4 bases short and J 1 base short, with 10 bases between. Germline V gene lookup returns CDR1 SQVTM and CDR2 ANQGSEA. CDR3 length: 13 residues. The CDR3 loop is CSVAQARNTEAFF. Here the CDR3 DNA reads TGCAGCGTTGCACAGGCGCGGAACACTGAAGCTTTCTTT.

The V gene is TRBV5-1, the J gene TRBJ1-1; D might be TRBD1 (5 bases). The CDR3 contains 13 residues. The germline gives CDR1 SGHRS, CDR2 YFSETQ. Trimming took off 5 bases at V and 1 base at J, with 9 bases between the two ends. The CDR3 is CASRGHENTEAFF. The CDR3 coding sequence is TGCGCCAGCAGAGGACACGAGAACACTGAAGCTTTCTTT. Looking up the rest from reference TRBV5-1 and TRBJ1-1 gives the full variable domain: KAGVTQTPRYLIKTRGQQVTLSCSPISGHRSVSWYQQTPGQGLQFLFEYFSETQRNKGNFPGRFSGRQFSNSRSEMNVSTLELGDSALYLCASRGHENTEAFFGQGTRLTVV.

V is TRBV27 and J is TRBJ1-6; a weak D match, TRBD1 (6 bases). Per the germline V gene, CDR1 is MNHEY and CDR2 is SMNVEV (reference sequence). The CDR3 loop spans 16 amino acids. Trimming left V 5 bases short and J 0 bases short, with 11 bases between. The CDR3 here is CASSATGSSYNSPLHF. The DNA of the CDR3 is TGTGCCAGCAGTGCAACAGGGAGCTCCTATAATTCACCCCTCCACTTT.

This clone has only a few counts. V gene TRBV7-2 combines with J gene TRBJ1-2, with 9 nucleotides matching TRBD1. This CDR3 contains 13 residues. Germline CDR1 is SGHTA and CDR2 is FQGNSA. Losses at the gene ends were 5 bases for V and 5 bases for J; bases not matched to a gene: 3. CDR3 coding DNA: TGTGCCAGCAGCATCGGGACAGGGTATGGCTACACCTTC. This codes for CASSIGTGYGYTF.

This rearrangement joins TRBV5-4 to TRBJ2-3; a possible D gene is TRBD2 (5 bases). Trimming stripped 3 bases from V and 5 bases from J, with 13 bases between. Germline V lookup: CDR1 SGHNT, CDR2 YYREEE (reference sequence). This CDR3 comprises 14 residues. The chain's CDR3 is CASSSTERVDTQYF. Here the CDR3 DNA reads TGTGCCAGCAGCTCTACAGAGAGGGTAGATACGCAGTATTTT.

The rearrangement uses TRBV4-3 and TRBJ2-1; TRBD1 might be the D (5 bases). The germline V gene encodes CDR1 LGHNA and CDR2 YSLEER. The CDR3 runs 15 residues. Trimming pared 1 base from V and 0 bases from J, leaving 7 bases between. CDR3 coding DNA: TGCGCCAGCAGCCAAGTCGACAGCTCCTACAATGAGCAGTTCTTC. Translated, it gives CASSQVDSSYNEQFF.

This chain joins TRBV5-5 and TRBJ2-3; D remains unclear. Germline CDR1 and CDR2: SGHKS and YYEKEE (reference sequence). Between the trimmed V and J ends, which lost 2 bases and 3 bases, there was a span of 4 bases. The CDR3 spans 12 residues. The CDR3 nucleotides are TGTGCCAGCAGCTTAACAACAGATACGCAGTATTTT. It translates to CASSLTTDTQYF.

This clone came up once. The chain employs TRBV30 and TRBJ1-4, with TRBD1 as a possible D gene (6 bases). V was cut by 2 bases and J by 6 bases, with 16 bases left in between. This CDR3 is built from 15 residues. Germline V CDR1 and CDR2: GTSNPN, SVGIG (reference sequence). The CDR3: CAWSPDDRTDEKLFF. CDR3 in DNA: TGTGCCTGGAGTCCCGACGACAGGACCGATGAAAAACTGTTTTTT. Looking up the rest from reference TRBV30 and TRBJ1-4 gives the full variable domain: SQTIHQWPATLVQPVGSPLSLECTVEGTSNPNLYWYRQAAGRGLQLLFYSVGIGQISSEVPQNLSASRPQDRQFILSSKKLLLSDSGFYLCAWSPDDRTDEKLFFGSGTQLSVL.

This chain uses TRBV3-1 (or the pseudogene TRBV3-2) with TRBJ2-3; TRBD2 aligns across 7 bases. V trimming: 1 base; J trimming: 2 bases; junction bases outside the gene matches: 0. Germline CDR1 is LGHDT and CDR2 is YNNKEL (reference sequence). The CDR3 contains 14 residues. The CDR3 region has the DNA TGTGCCAGCAGCCAAGGGGACTACACAGATACGCAGTATTTT. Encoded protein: CASSQGDYTDTQYF.

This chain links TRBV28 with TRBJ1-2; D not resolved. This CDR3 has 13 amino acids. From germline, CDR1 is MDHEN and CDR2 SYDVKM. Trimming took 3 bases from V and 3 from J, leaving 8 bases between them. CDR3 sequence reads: CASSLSPYYGYTF. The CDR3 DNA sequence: TGTGCCAGCAGTTTGTCCCCGTACTATGGCTACACCTTC.

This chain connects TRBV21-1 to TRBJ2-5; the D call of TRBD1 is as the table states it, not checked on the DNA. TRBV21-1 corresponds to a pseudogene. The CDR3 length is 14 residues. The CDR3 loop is CASSKKTGCETQYF. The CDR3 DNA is TGTGCCAGCAGCAAAAAAACAGGGTGTGAGACCCAGTACTTC.

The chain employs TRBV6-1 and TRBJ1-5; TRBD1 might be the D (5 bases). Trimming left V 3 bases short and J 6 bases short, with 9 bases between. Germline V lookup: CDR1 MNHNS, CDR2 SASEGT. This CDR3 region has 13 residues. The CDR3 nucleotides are TGTGCCAGCAGTGACCAGGGATCTCAGCCCCAGCATTTT. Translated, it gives CASSDQGSQPQHF.

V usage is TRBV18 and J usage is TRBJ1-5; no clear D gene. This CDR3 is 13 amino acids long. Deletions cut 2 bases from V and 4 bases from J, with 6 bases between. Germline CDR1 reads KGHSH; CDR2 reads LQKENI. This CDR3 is CASSPEINQPQHF. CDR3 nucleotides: TGTGCCAGCTCACCAGAGATAAATCAGCCCCAGCATTTT. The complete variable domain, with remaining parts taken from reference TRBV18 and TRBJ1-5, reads NAGVMQNPRHLVRRRGQEARLRCSPMKGHSHVYWYRQLPEEGLKFMVYLQKENIIDESGMPKERFSAEFPKEGPSILRIQQVVRGDSAAYFCASSPEINQPQHFGDGTRLSIL.

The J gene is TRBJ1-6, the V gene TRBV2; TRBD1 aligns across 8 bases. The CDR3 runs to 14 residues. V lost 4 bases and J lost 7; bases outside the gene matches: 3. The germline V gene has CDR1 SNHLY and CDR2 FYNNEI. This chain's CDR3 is CASSADRDNSPLHF. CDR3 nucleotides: TGTGCCAGCAGTGCGGACAGGGACAATTCACCCCTCCACTTT.

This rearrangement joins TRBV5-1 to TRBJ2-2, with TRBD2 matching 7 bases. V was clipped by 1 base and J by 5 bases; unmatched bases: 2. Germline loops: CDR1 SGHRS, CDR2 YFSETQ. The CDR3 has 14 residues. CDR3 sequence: CASSLLAETGELFF. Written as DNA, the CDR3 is TGCGCCAGCAGCTTGCTAGCGGAGACCGGGGAGCTGTTTTTT.

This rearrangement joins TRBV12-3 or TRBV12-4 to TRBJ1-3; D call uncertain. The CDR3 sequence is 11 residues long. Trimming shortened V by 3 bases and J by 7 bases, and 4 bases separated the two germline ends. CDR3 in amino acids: CASSFENTIYF. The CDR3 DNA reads TGTGCCAGCAGTTTCGAGAACACCATATATTTT.

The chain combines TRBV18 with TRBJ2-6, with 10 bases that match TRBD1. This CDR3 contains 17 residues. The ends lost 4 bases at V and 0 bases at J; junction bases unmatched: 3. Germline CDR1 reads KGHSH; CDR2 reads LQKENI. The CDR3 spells CASSRGQGSSGANVLTF. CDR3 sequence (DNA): TGTGCCAGCTCACGGGGACAGGGGAGCTCTGGGGCCAACGTCCTGACTTTC.

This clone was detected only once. CDR3 protein: CASRPGGAAKNIQYF. In nucleotides, the CDR3 is TGTGCCAGCAGACCCGGGGGGGCGGCCAAAAACATTCAGTACTTC. This chain connects TRBV6-5 to TRBJ2-4, with 8 bases that match TRBD2. The CDR3 sequence is 15 residues long. CDR1 and CDR2 from the germline V gene are MNHEY and SVGAGI. V trimming: 6 bases; J trimming: 1 base; junction bases outside the gene matches: 5.